The table lists the clone carrying this TCR beta chain with a count of one. The antigen remains undetermined. V trimming: 7 bases; J trimming: 5 bases; junction bases outside the gene matches: 13. The CDR3 length is 18 residues. Germline V gene data show CDR1 as MNHNS and CDR2 as SASEGT. The data stem from a study of vaccination and CD4 T cells after COVID-19. Whole-study results and caveats: When vaccine-specific clones from convalescent patients were examined, 304 of 307 were spike mono-reactive.

Scientists ran DNA taken from cultured CD4+ T cells through the Oncomine TCR Beta short-read assay for sequencing. TCRdb independently ran MiXCR on the PCR reads; one entry per CDR3 protein. The data contain over 10,000 distinct CDR3 sequences, roughly 44% of them singletons. Indicated treatment: roughly 10-day PBMC culture with coronavirus spike peptide pools or control peptides (ViraFEST assay). The receptor was derived from a human donor with COVID-19. The rearrangement joins TRBV6-1 to TRBJ2-5; 16 bases fit TRBD2. The source material was cultured CD4+ T cells from blood. The CDR3 bases are TGTGCCAGCAACCCGGGACTAGCGGGGGGGCCTTTAGGGGAGACCCAGTACTTC. This sequence encodes CASNPGLAGGPLGETQYF.